This TCR beta chain is drawn from a study of Graves' ophthalmopathy and Graves' hyperthyroidism. Study-wide results and limits: Sensitivity of 55% to 71% and specificity of 72% to 80% were achieved by the model that predicted ophthalmopathy progression.

CDR1 and CDR2 from the germline V gene are SGHRS and YFSETQ. Trimming shortened V by 4 bases and J by 8 bases, and 15 bases separated the two germline ends. The CDR3 contains 14 residues. From RNA, the CDR3 regions of TCR beta chains were amplified and sequenced. The first-round RT-PCR employed HTBI primers together with the Qiagen OneStep RT-PCR kit. A multiplex PCR was then performed as the second round. TCRdb reanalysed the multiplex PCR reads using MiXCR and keeps one entry per CDR3 protein. The sample carries 350,000 to 400,000 distinct CDR3 sequences, 15% recorded once. This clonotype was seen a few times. Its antigen is unknown.

The source is a woman under 30 with stable Graves' hyperthyroidism. J is TRBJ2-2 and V is TRBV5-1; D not certain. Material: peripheral blood. This chain's CDR3 is CASSPTTPAGELFF. The CDR3 DNA sequence: TGCGCCAGCAGCCCCACTACCCCAGCGGGGGAGCTGTTTTTT.